The 27 T cell receptor beta chains reported below all come from one sample, sequenced in a study of blood T cells in healthy people across ages. With a J-beta primer mix and a sample-barcoded 5' primer, a second PCR ran roughly 7 to 11 cycles. Each CDR3 protein gets one entry after TCRdb re-called the 5' RACE reads with MiXCR. The sample lists about 680,000 distinct CDR3 sequences, over 45% occurring once. The sample comprised blood. Receptors originate from a woman aged 60-70 years in good health.

In this sample, this clonotype turned up a few times. V usage is TRBV10-3 and J usage is TRBJ2-3; D gene ambiguous. The CDR3 length is 13 residues. Germline V gives CDR1 ENHRY, CDR2 SYGVKD. With 10 bases removed from V and 6 bases from J, the gap between germline ends came to 17 bases. CDR3 loop: CATYLEGSDTQYF. The DNA of the CDR3 is TGTGCCACCTACCTAGAAGGGTCGGATACGCAGTATTTT.

The sample holds many counts of this clonotype. The V gene is TRBV15, the J gene TRBJ2-6; D is ambiguous. The germline V gene encodes CDR1 LNHNV and CDR2 YYDKDF (reference sequence). Trimming removed 6 bases at V and 1 base at J, with 1 base between. The CDR3 runs 12 residues. CDR3 DNA: TGTGCCACCAGATCTGGGGCCAACGTCCTGACTTTC. Residues: CATRSGANVLTF.

The rearrangement uses TRBV6-6 and TRBJ2-5, with D possibly matching TRBD2 (6 bases). Trimming removed 5 bases at V and 3 bases at J, with 10 bases between. Germline V gives CDR1 MNHNY, CDR2 SVGAGI (reference sequence). This CDR3 is 13 amino acids long. In DNA form, the CDR3 reads TGTGCCAGCAGTAATCGCGGGGAAGAGACCCAGTACTTC. As protein: CASSNRGEETQYF.

This clonotype was recorded a few times. The CDR3 protein is CASSLAVETEAFF. The CDR3 nucleotides are TGTGCCAGCAGCTTAGCGGTCGAAACTGAAGCTTTCTTT. The rearrangement joins TRBV7-9 to TRBJ1-1, with D uncertain. The length of the CDR3 is 13 residues. V was shortened by 0 bases and J by 5 bases, with 7 bases between the two germline ends. Germline V lookup: CDR1 SEHNR, CDR2 FQNEAQ (reference sequence).

CDR3 amino acids: CASSLSKGGDIQYF. CDR3 nucleotide sequence: TGTGCCAGCAGTTTATCAAAAGGGGGGGACATTCAGTACTTC. The chain uses TRBV28 and TRBJ2-4; TRBD2 might be the D (7 bases). Germline CDR1 and CDR2: MDHEN and SYDVKM. Trimming removed 1 base from V and 8 bases from J, with 12 bases in between. The CDR3 covers 14 residues.

This clonotype has just a few counts. The rearrangement links TRBV11-1 to TRBJ2-4; D could derive from TRBD1 or TRBD2 (5 bases each). Trimming left V 5 bases short and J 8 bases short, with 25 bases between. The CDR3 runs 17 residues. Germline assignment: CDR1 SGHAT and CDR2 FQDESV (reference sequence). The CDR3 spells CASSPYMKTDGIDIQYF. The DNA of the CDR3 is TGTGCCAGCAGCCCATATATGAAGACAGACGGGATAGACATTCAGTACTTC.

The chain has TRBV15 and TRBJ2-3; TRBD1 matches 8 bases. This CDR3 region has 12 residues. Per the germline V gene, CDR1 is LNHNV and CDR2 is YYDKDF (reference sequence). The CDR3 DNA is TGTGCAGTGGGACAGGGCACAGATACGCAGTATTTT. This sequence encodes CAVGQGTDTQYF.

For the CDR3, the DNA is TGTGCCAGCAGCCAGGATACCCTCGACAATTCACCCCTCCACTTT. Protein sequence: CASSQDTLDNSPLHF. The chain uses TRBV3-1 and TRBJ1-6, with D uncertain. Germline CDR1 LGHDT, CDR2 YNNKEL (reference sequence). The V gene lost 3 bases and the J gene lost 7 bases, with 13 bases spanning the gap. The CDR3 sequence is 15 residues long.

V usage is TRBV5-6 and J usage is TRBJ2-1, with a weak D call TRBD2 (5 bases). The CDR3 contains 16 residues. The germline V and J ends were trimmed by 6 bases and 4 bases, with 20 bases remaining between them. Germline CDR1 is SGHDT and CDR2 is YYEEEE. CDR3 residues: CASTAGKFPAYNEQFF. The CDR3 region has the DNA TGTGCCAGCACCGCCGGGAAGTTTCCCGCTTACAATGAGCAGTTCTTC.

As for this clonotype: Sequence at one end of the junction differs from germline and may be a read error. The chain uses TRBV12-3 or TRBV12-4 and TRBJ2-3; D remains ambiguous. The CDR3 totals 14 residues. CDR3 in amino acids: CASSIRTATDTRYF. DNA for the CDR3: TGTGCCAGCAGCATCCGGACGGCCACAGATACGCGGTATTTT.

This clonotype was counted only a few times. The V gene is TRBV15, the J gene TRBJ2-7; maybe TRBD2 (6 bases). The J call may be incorrect, as the DNA end agrees better with TRBJ2-5. CDR1 is LNHNV, CDR2 YYDKDF, per germline (reference sequence). This CDR3 region has 16 residues. CDR3 amino acids: CAVASGDPDTRETQYF. CDR3 DNA sequence: TGTGCCGTCGCCTCGGGGGACCCGGATACTCGGGAGACCCAGTACTTC.

This clonotype was observed a few times. The chain couples TRBV20-1 to TRBJ1-2; tentatively, D is TRBD1 (5 bases). This CDR3 comprises 12 residues. Trimming pared 6 bases from V and 3 bases from J, leaving 11 bases between. CDR1 and CDR2 (germline): DFQATT, SNEGSKA (reference sequence). CDR3 coding DNA: TGCAGTGCCCGCCAGGGCGACTATGGCTACACCTTC. It yields the protein CSARQGDYGYTF.

The chain combines TRBV20-1 with TRBJ2-7, with 8 bases matching TRBD2. The J call may be wrong; the DNA end is better matched by TRBJ2-4. The germline V gene encodes CDR1 DFQATT and CDR2 SNEGSKA (reference sequence). This CDR3 contains 16 residues. In DNA form, the CDR3 reads TGCAGTGCTGGCGTTTCAGGGGCGGGGGGTTTAAACATTCAGTACTTC. It encodes CSAGVSGAGGLNIQYF.

A few counts support this clonotype. The V gene is TRBV11-2, the J gene TRBJ2-1; D gene uncertain. This CDR3 is built from 13 residues. V gave up 0 bases and J gave up 6 bases, with 6 bases separating them. Germline V gene sequence: CDR1 SGHAT, CDR2 FQNNGV. The CDR3 protein is CASSLDTLNEQFF. CDR3 DNA sequence: TGTGCCAGCAGCTTAGATACCCTCAATGAGCAGTTCTTC. The complete variable domain, with remaining parts taken from reference TRBV11-2 and TRBJ2-1, reads EAGVAQSPRYKIIEKRQSVAFWCNPISGHATLYWYQQILGQGPKLLIQFQNNGVVDDSQLPKDRFSAERLKGVDSTLKIQPAKLEDSAVYLCASSLDTLNEQFFGPGTRLTVL.

This clonotype appeared a few times. The chain links TRBV28 to TRBJ1-1; D possibly corresponds to TRBD1 (5 bases). The CDR3 sequence is 15 residues long. The V end was cut by 2 bases, the J end by 1 base, with 11 bases between. The germline CDR1 and CDR2 sequences are MDHEN and SYDVKM. The CDR3 is CASSLASGGNTEAFF. Written as DNA, the CDR3 is TGTGCCAGCAGTTTAGCTTCTGGGGGGAACACTGAAGCTTTCTTT.

The chain couples TRBV12-3 or TRBV12-4 to TRBJ2-1; 7 bases fit TRBD2. The CDR3 runs 11 residues. V shed 3 bases, J shed 15 bases, and the junction held 5 bases outside the gene matches. The CDR3 DNA is TGTGCCAGCAGTTTGAGCGGGATTAGGTTCTTC. It specifies CASSLSGIRFF.

The chain couples TRBV2 to TRBJ1-4; 8 bases fit TRBD1. The V gene end was trimmed by 4 bases and the J gene end by 4 bases; junction bases not matched to a gene: 5. The germline CDR1 and CDR2 sequences are SNHLY and FYNNEI. The length of the CDR3 is 15 residues. CDR3 DNA sequence: TGTGCCAGCAGTGGCCTGACAGGGGATAATGAAAAACTGTTTTTT. Encoded protein: CASSGLTGDNEKLFF.

This rearrangement joins TRBV7-8 to TRBJ2-5; D is undetermined. The DNA end favors TRBJ2-7, so the J call may be wrong. Germline CDR1 reads SGHVS; CDR2 reads FQNEAQ. The CDR3 covers 14 residues. The CDR3 bases are TGTGCCAGCAGCTTAGCGCTCGCCTACTACGAGCAGTACTTC. Amino acids: CASSLALAYYEQYF.

The genes are TRBV6-2 or TRBV6-3 and TRBJ2-3; 9 bases fit TRBD1. The CDR3 sequence is 19 residues long. V lost 6 bases to trimming and J lost 2 bases; unmatched junction nucleotides: 18. Germline CDR1 and CDR2: MNHEY and SVGEGT. CDR3 DNA: TGTGCCAGCAGGGGACAGGGTAAACTGGCTAGCGCTTACACAGATACGCAGTATTTT. It specifies CASRGQGKLASAYTDTQYF.

The rearrangement uses TRBV9 and TRBJ1-6, with D uncertain. Germline loops: CDR1 SGDLS, CDR2 YYNGEE. The germline V and J ends were trimmed by 0 bases and 5 bases, with 9 bases remaining between them. CDR3 length: 15 residues. CDR3 bases: TGTGCCAGCAGCGTAGATTTACAACATAATTCACCCCTCCACTTT. It encodes CASSVDLQHNSPLHF.

This clonotype appeared many times. The chain couples TRBV20-1 to TRBJ1-6, with D perhaps TRBD1 (6 bases). Per the germline V gene, CDR1 is DFQATT and CDR2 is SNEGSKA (reference sequence). Trimming cost V 6 bases and J 2 bases, with 14 bases left between them. This CDR3 has 15 amino acids. The CDR3 protein is CSALFGQTYNSPLHF. The CDR3 region has the DNA TGCAGTGCACTTTTCGGACAGACCTATAATTCACCCCTCCACTTT.

This clonotype was seen a handful of times. The V and J genes are TRBV9 and TRBJ2-5; tentatively, D is TRBD2 (5 bases). The germline V and J ends were trimmed by 0 bases and 1 base, with 7 bases remaining between them. CDR1 and CDR2 (germline): SGDLS, YYNGEE. This CDR3 region has 14 residues. This chain's CDR3 is CASSVDLAQETQYF. As DNA, the CDR3 is TGTGCCAGCAGCGTAGACCTAGCCCAAGAGACCCAGTACTTC. Filled out from reference TRBV9 and TRBJ2-5, the complete variable domain reads DSGVTQTPKHLITATGQRVTLRCSPRSGDLSVYWYQQSLDQGLQFLIQYYNGEERAKGNILERFSAQQFPDLHSELNLSSLELGDSALYFCASSVDLAQETQYFGPGTRLLVL.

The table lists this clonotype with a count of one. At one end, the junction sequence differs from germline, possibly due to a read error. The rearrangement links TRBV7-2 to TRBJ1-1; unclear D gene. The germline V gene has CDR1 SGHTA and CDR2 FQGNSA. This CDR3 contains 13 residues. CDR3 residues: CASSWTVNTEAFF. The CDR3 DNA follows: TGCGCCAGCAGCTGGACTGTGAACACTGAAGCTTTCTTT.

This rearrangement joins TRBV12-3 or TRBV12-4 to TRBJ2-2; D possibly uses TRBD1 or TRBD2 (5 bases each). V gave up 1 base and J gave up 5 bases, with 14 bases separating them. The CDR3 contains 16 residues. CDR3 in DNA: TGTGCCAGCAGTTTAGACGTTGAGGGGAGAACCGGGGAGCTGTTTTTT. Translated: CASSLDVEGRTGELFF.

The V and J genes are TRBV5-1 and TRBJ1-2, with unresolved D. V lost 4 bases to trimming and J lost 5 bases, with 12 bases between them. Germline V gene sequence: CDR1 SGHRS, CDR2 YFSETQ. There are 13 residues in the CDR3. The chain's CDR3 is CASSDTATYGYTF. CDR3 DNA: TGCGCCAGCAGCGACACTGCGACGTATGGCTACACCTTC.

The chain carries TRBV25-1 and TRBJ2-2; TRBD2 might be the D (5 bases). V gave up 1 base and J gave up 12 bases, with 12 bases separating them. Germline CDR1 and CDR2: MGHDK and SYGVNS. This CDR3 has 13 amino acids. Here the CDR3 DNA reads TGTGCCAGCAGTGAATTCCCTAGCTCGAAGCTGTTTTTT. It specifies CASSEFPSSKLFF. Looking up the rest from reference TRBV25-1 and TRBJ2-2 gives the full variable domain: EADIYQTPRYLVIGTGKKITLECSQTMGHDKMYWYQQDPGMELHLIHYSYGVNSTEKGDLSSESTVSRIRTEHFPLTLESARPSHTSQYLCASSEFPSSKLFFGEGSRLTVL.

Of note for this clonotype: The junction does not match germline at one end; this may be a read error. Here the CDR3 reads CASSLGQATNCGYTF. The CDR3 nucleotides are TGTGCCAGCAGCTTAGGACAGGCTACTAACTGTGGCTACACCTTC. The rearrangement joins TRBV7-2 to TRBJ1-2; D is perhaps TRBD1 (6 bases). This CDR3 spans 15 amino acids. Per germline, CDR1 SGHTA and CDR2 FQGNSA.